The source of this TCR beta chain is a study of shared clonotypes between healthy human individuals. Study summary: Each donor had three CD4 naive, three CD4 memory, two CD8 naive and one CD8 memory plate. Study findings and constraints: The authors sampled blood alone, and tissue repertoires likely differ.

Naive CD8 cells lacked CD45RO, underwent positive selection for CCR7 and left out terminally differentiated effector memory CD45RA+ cells. Of note for this clone: Its antigen remains unknown.

The V gene lost 3 bases and the J gene lost 2 bases, with 9 bases spanning the gap. CDR1 is WSHSY and CDR2 is SAAADI in the germline V gene. CDR3 size: 14 residues. Per the authors' pipeline: Quality scores were absent from the junction-only immunoSEQ sequences, so filtering differed. Profiling relied on immunoSEQ multiplex PCR, and the TCRdb table lists in-frame clones only, not all of them. D and trimming were read from the DNA, whereas the V and J calls and clone size are those reported in that table. The data show roughly 570,000 clones, 98% seen once. The chain uses TRBV10-2 and TRBJ2-3; a weak D match, TRBD2 (6 bases). Source material: naive CD8+ T cells sorted from blood. The receptor was isolated from a man between 25 and 39 years old in good health. This CDR3 reads CASSEAGPTDTQYF. CDR3 coding DNA: TGCGCCAGCAGTGAAGCGGGTCCCACAGATACGCAGTATTTT.